Below are 12 T cell receptor beta chains sequenced from a single sample in a study of beta chain features in type 1 diabetes. What was sequenced were expressed TCRB transcripts, since all of the isolated RNA had been reverse transcribed. Clones were read by immunoSEQ multiplex PCR, and TCRdb kept only the in-frame ones, dropping some. Of hundreds of thousands of clones listed, roughly 16% are singletons. The sample comprised naive CD4+ T cells from blood. These receptors all stem from a young man in good health.

The chain joins TRBV7-2 to TRBJ2-4, with 10 bases aligning to TRBD2. V trimming: 4 bases; J trimming: 1 base; junction bases outside the gene matches: 4. CDR1 is SGHTA and CDR2 is FQGNSA in the germline V gene. The CDR3 length is 16 residues. The CDR3 DNA follows: TGTGCCAGCAGCTACACTAGCGGGGTTGCCAAAAACATTCAGTACTTC. Translation gives CASSYTSGVAKNIQYF. Using reference TRBV7-2 and TRBJ2-4 for the parts outside the CDR3, the full variable domain is GAGVSQSPSNKVTEKGKDVELRCDPISGHTALYWYRQSLGQGLEFLIYFQGNSAPDKSGLPSDRFSAERTGGSVSTLTIQRTQQEDSAVYLCASSYTSGVAKNIQYFGAGTRLSVL.

This rearrangement joins TRBV6-4 to TRBJ2-1; no clear D gene. Germline V gives CDR1 MRHNA, CDR2 SNTAGT. CDR3 length: 15 amino acids. V was pared by 3 bases and J by 2 bases, with 11 bases between. The chain's CDR3 is CASSESATPYNEQFF. CDR3 DNA sequence: TGTGCCAGCAGTGAGTCGGCGACCCCCTACAATGAGCAGTTCTTC.

The V and J genes are TRBV5-1 and TRBJ2-2; D unresolved. Trimming took 3 bases from V and 0 from J, leaving 9 bases between them. Germline assignment: CDR1 SGHRS and CDR2 YFSETQ. The CDR3 runs 15 residues. The CDR3 DNA is TGCGCCAGCAGCTCCACGGAAACGAACACCGGGGAGCTGTTTTTT. Protein: CASSSTETNTGELFF.

The gene calls are TRBV7-3 and TRBJ1-4, with D perhaps matching TRBD1 (5 bases). The CDR3 consists of 15 residues. V lost 1 base to trimming and J lost 3 bases, with 9 bases between them. In germline, CDR1 is SGHTA, CDR2 FQGTGA. The CDR3 sequence: CASSLNGGANEKLFF. The CDR3 DNA reads TGTGCCAGCAGCTTAAACGGGGGTGCTAATGAAAAACTGTTTTTT.

This clone was observed a handful of times. The CDR3 here is CASSLKTGQAPPQYF. The CDR3 DNA follows: TGTGCCAGCAGCTTAAAGACCGGACAGGCCCCTCCACAGTACTTC. The chain recombines TRBV7-2 with TRBJ2-7, with 7 bases identical to TRBD1. The CDR3 is 15 residues long. Per germline, CDR1 SGHTA and CDR2 FQGNSA. J was trimmed by 10 bases and V by 2 bases; bases with no gene match: 14. The whole variable domain, remainder taken from reference TRBV7-2 and TRBJ2-7, is GAGVSQSPSNKVTEKGKDVELRCDPISGHTALYWYRQSLGQGLEFLIYFQGNSAPDKSGLPSDRFSAERTGGSVSTLTIQRTQQEDSAVYLCASSLKTGQAPPQYFGPGTRLTVT.

Here the CDR3 reads CSAPRDYEQYF. In nucleotides, the CDR3 is TGCAGTGCCCCCCGGGACTACGAGCAGTACTTC. The V gene is TRBV20-1, the J gene TRBJ2-7; D is possibly TRBD2 (5 bases). Trimming left V 6 bases short and J 3 bases short, with 9 bases between. The CDR3 contains 11 residues. CDR1 and CDR2 (germline): DFQATT, SNEGSKA (reference sequence).

This clone was counted a few times. This chain uses TRBV9 with TRBJ2-7, with TRBD2 as a possible D gene (5 bases). CDR1 and CDR2 (germline): SGDLS, YYNGEE. CDR3 size: 14 residues. V lost 0 bases and J 3 bases, leaving 10 bases between the germline ends. CDR3 DNA: TGTGCCAGCAGCGTAGATTCCGGGATCTACGAGCAGTACTTC. It yields the protein CASSVDSGIYEQYF. Together with reference TRBV9 and TRBJ2-7, the CDR3 gives the full variable domain: DSGVTQTPKHLITATGQRVTLRCSPRSGDLSVYWYQQSLDQGLQFLIQYYNGEERAKGNILERFSAQQFPDLHSELNLSSLELGDSALYFCASSVDSGIYEQYFGPGTRLTVT.

J is TRBJ1-1 and V is TRBV18; D is perhaps TRBD1 (6 bases). Per germline, CDR1 KGHSH and CDR2 LQKENI. CDR3 size: 15 residues. Trimming took off 3 bases at V and 6 bases at J, with 17 bases between the two ends. The CDR3 coding sequence is TGTGCCAGCTCACCGGGGCAGGGGTATGGTTCTGAAGCTTTCTTT. Its protein is CASSPGQGYGSEAFF.

This clone was counted only a few times. This chain joins TRBV5-4 and TRBJ2-3; D is possibly TRBD1 (5 bases). CDR1 SGHNT and CDR2 YYREEE come from the germline V gene (reference sequence). V gave up 0 bases and J gave up 0 bases, with 17 bases separating them. CDR3 size: 18 residues. The CDR3 DNA reads TGTGCCAGCAGCTTGGAGATCAACAGGATTACTAGCACAGATACGCAGTATTTT. It codes for CASSLEINRITSTDTQYF.

The V call is TRBV5-1, the J call TRBJ2-3; TRBD2 aligns across 7 bases. Unmatched junction bases numbered 25, after V lost 7 bases and J lost 2 bases. The length of the CDR3 is 20 residues. The germline V gene encodes CDR1 SGHRS and CDR2 YFSETQ. CDR3 sequence (DNA): TGCGCCAGCGCCCACCGGGCGGGAGTAACTAACCAGATTGCCACAGATACGCAGTATTTT. It codes for CASAHRAGVTNQIATDTQYF.

J is TRBJ2-1 and V is TRBV7-2; 11 nucleotides line up with TRBD2. Germline-derived CDR1 and CDR2 are SGHTA and FQGNSA. V trimming: 2 bases; J trimming: 4 bases; junction bases outside the gene matches: 7. This CDR3 is 17 amino acids long. Written as DNA, the CDR3 is TGTGCCAGCAGCTTATTGAGGCTAGCGGGGGGATACAATGAGCAGTTCTTC. Its protein is CASSLLRLAGGYNEQFF.

V usage is TRBV28 and J usage is TRBJ1-5, with D tentatively TRBD1 (5 bases). The CDR3 is 12 amino acids. Germline loops: CDR1 MDHEN, CDR2 SYDVKM. Trimming pared 5 bases from V and 15 bases from J, leaving 17 bases between. The CDR3 spells CASSRPVRDWHF. The CDR3 DNA follows: TGTGCCAGCAGTCGCCCGGTCAGGGATTGGCATTTT.